A selection of T cell receptor beta chains follows, all from one sample in a study of blood T cell repertoires in COVID-19. Sequencing was performed with immunoSEQ multiplex PCR; in TCRdb, only in-frame clones are kept and a portion is missing. The sample contains some 190,000 clones, nearly 80% of which appear only once. The sequenced sample was PBMCs or T cells enriched from blood (not recorded which). The source of these receptors is a man aged 55 to 70 who had been exposed to COVID-19. Each CDR3 is given without its conserved first and last residue.

V | CDR3
TRBV29-1 | SAGQALTDTQY
TRBV7-2 | ASSKTGGRIYNEQF
TRBV5-3 | ARSLAQAGVDNEQF
TRBV25-1 | ASSGRQGISPLH
TRBV30 | AWSGASPYEQY
TRBV10-1 | ASSDRQCNTEAF
TRBV6-6 | ASSYLLASGNTIY
TRBV19 | ASSIVHSGDQPQH
TRBV15 | ATSRKLDRLGRGTEAF
TRBV14 | ASSTQGTDTQY
TRBV12-3/TRBV12-4 | ASRGVGGDGYT
TRBV14 | ASSRFVPLATDYNEQF
TRBV6-6 | ASSYGGLYNEQF
TRBV6-5 | ASMTTSGGAGIQY
TRBV2 | ASRAGANYGYT
TRBV11-2 | ASSLGTDKETQY
TRBV6-5 | ATSGTSGQEQF
TRBV18 | ASSQTGGEKLF
TRBV5-1 | ASSPAGTTNEKLF
TRBV9 | ASSVVAIPYNEQF
TRBV14 | ASSLGPLAGELF
TRBV19 | ASSYNGREAEAF
TRBV10-3 | AIRTSGPTGELF
TRBV6-5 | ASSLGARPSYEQY
TRBV7-2 | ASSLAEVAYEQY
TRBV5-4 | ASREELGRSTDTQY
TRBV7-3 | ASSLIPSGSGDEQF
TRBV23-1 | ASLEEQY
TRBV10-3 | ASEGRGKGGSYEQY
TRBV6-1 | ASSEQGAGPPLH
TRBV28 | ASSWTGDNSPLH
TRBV9 | ASSVDVLLRGSSYNEQF
TRBV11-3 | ASSPKWDYQETQY
TRBV27 | ASSLSPRVTGGYT
TRBV7-2 | ASSPALGGGYT
TRBV7-9 | ASSTQAEAF
TRBV27 | ASSLSGPREQF
TRBV25-1 | ASSLGQFNQPQH
TRBV19 | ASSISAGQETQY
TRBV5-8 | ASTEGTDSNQPQH
TRBV6-2/TRBV6-3 | ASSSPVLSNTEAF
TRBV7-2 | ASRGNRGNNEQF
TRBV5-1 | ASSPGQGGTEAF
TRBV19 | ASSSWTGGNDEQF
TRBV7-2 | ASSPGVQETQY
TRBV7-2 | ASSQDRGPLEQY
TRBV5-1 | ASSLLGHPSYEQY
TRBV11-2 | ASSSRLAGGPGEQF
TRBV28 | ASSRQFPTDYEQY
TRBV5-8 | ASSLTGTDTQY
TRBV4-2 | ASSQDTSAGTGELF
TRBV7-2 | ASRPDRNSGNTIY
TRBV7-6 | ASSSGLTESGANVLT
TRBV5-1 | ASSQGFDETQY
TRBV15 | ATSRDGTRGDEQY
TRBV5-6 | ASSLPGQGAGYGYT
TRBV19 | ASSMGLANTEAF